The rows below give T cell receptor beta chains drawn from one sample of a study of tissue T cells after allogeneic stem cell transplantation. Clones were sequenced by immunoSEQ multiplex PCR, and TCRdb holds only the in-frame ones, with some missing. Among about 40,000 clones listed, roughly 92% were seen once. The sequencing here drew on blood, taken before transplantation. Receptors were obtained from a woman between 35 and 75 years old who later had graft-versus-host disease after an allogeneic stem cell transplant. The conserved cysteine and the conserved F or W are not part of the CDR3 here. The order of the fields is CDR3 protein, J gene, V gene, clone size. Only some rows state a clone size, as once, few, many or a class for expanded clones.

ASSTSIIRGTTNEKLF TRBJ1-4 TRBV7-9 NA
ASSRDYSGGGEQY TRBJ2-7 TRBV7-9 NA
ASSQGDRGLGYGYT TRBJ1-2 TRBV4-3 NA
ASSPTVAYEQY TRBJ2-7 TRBV19 NA
ASSLGGGATNEKLF TRBJ1-4 TRBV5-4 NA
ASTQGTPGTYGYT TRBJ1-2 TRBV6-5 NA
ASSFDVNEQF TRBJ2-1 TRBV5-4 NA
ASRRGTRETQY TRBJ2-5 TRBV12-3/TRBV12-4 NA
ASSQDPTISSGNTIY TRBJ1-3 TRBV3-1/TRBV3-2 few
ASSFRGAGTEAF TRBJ1-1 TRBV11-1 NA
ASSEGGRSYNEQF TRBJ2-1 TRBV6-1 NA
ASSYSQGVTGELF TRBJ2-2 TRBV6-2/TRBV6-3 NA
SVLGTSGSEQY TRBJ2-7 TRBV29-1 NA
ASSVSGGQGLSGNTIY TRBJ1-3 TRBV9 NA
ASRQTRETQY TRBJ2-5 TRBV6-5 NA
SAKETYEQY TRBJ2-7 TRBV20-1 NA
ASSQDRGAANEKLF TRBJ1-4 TRBV4-3 NA